The rows below give T cell receptor beta chains drawn from one sample of a study of shared T cell receptors in the human thymus. Some clones are missing from TCRdb's copy, which holds only in-frame ones; the method was immunoSEQ multiplex PCR. The sample records over 350,000 clones, roughly 94% being singletons. The sequencing sample was made of thymocytes. These TCRs come from a human donor. CDR3s include the opening cysteine and the closing phenylalanine or tryptophan. The D gene is left open where the match is weak. Clone size, where shown, is once, few, many, or a class for clones that have expanded.

D gene: NA; J gene: TRBJ2-7; clone size: NA; V gene: TRBV5-1; CDR3 protein: CASSLIGREVGEQYF; CDR3 DNA: TGCGCCAGCAGCTTGATTGGCAGGGAGGTGGGTGAGCAGTACTTC
D gene: TRBD2; J gene: TRBJ2-7; clone size: NA; V gene: TRBV11-2; CDR3 protein: CASNPPGLAGGNTYEQYF; CDR3 DNA: TGTGCCAGCAACCCTCCGGGACTAGCGGGAGGCAACACCTACGAGCAGTACTTC
D gene: TRBD1; J gene: TRBJ2-1; clone size: NA; V gene: TRBV2; CDR3 protein: CASTDRAPNNEQFF; CDR3 DNA: TGTGCCAGCACTGACAGGGCGCCGAACAATGAGCAGTTCTTC
D gene: TRBD1; J gene: TRBJ2-5; clone size: NA; V gene: TRBV4-1; CDR3 protein: CASSRGQGAGETQYF; CDR3 DNA: TGCGCCAGCAGCCGGGGACAGGGGGCAGGGGAGACCCAGTACTTC
D gene: NA; J gene: TRBJ2-7; clone size: once; V gene: TRBV6-4; CDR3 protein: CASSESGRGEQYF; CDR3 DNA: TGTGCCAGCAGTGAGTCGGGCAGGGGAGAGCAGTACTTC
D gene: NA; J gene: TRBJ1-2; clone size: once; V gene: TRBV7-9; CDR3 protein: CASRQGGRESNYGYTF; CDR3 DNA: TGTGCCAGCAGGCAAGGGGGGCGGGAATCTAACTATGGCTACACCTTC
D gene: TRBD2; J gene: TRBJ2-5; clone size: NA; V gene: TRBV7-2; CDR3 protein: CASSLVGGTSEQETQYF; CDR3 DNA: TGTGCCAGCAGCTTAGTGGGCGGGACTAGCGAGCAAGAGACCCAGTACTTC
D gene: TRBD2; J gene: TRBJ2-2; clone size: NA; V gene: TRBV18; CDR3 protein: CASSRLAGGRRTGELFF; CDR3 DNA: TGTGCCAGCTCAAGACTAGCGGGAGGGCGTCGCACCGGGGAGCTGTTTTTT
D gene: NA; J gene: TRBJ1-3; clone size: NA; V gene: TRBV28; CDR3 protein: CASLINSSEEIGGNTIYF; CDR3 DNA: TGTGCCAGCTTAATTAATTCCTCGGAGGAGATCGGGGGAAACACCATATATTTT
D gene: NA; J gene: TRBJ2-3; clone size: NA; V gene: TRBV28; CDR3 protein: CASSLRLSGSTDTQYF; CDR3 DNA: TGTGCCAGCAGTTTACGCCTATCCGGAAGCACAGATACGCAGTATTTT
D gene: TRBD2; J gene: TRBJ2-5; clone size: NA; V gene: TRBV11-2; CDR3 protein: CASRTSGRARLIRQETQYF; CDR3 DNA: TGTGCCAGCAGGACTAGCGGGAGGGCCCGGTTAATCAGGCAAGAGACCCAGTACTTC
D gene: TRBD2; J gene: TRBJ2-7; clone size: NA; V gene: TRBV6-1; CDR3 protein: CASSEPWAGGAYEQYF; CDR3 DNA: TGTGCCAGCAGTGAACCATGGGCGGGAGGGGCCTACGAGCAGTACTTC
D gene: TRBD1; J gene: TRBJ1-5; clone size: few; V gene: TRBV28; CDR3 protein: CASSPRQGGNQPQHF; CDR3 DNA: TGTGCCAGCAGTCCCAGACAGGGTGGGAATCAGCCCCAGCATTTT
D gene: TRBD1; J gene: TRBJ2-4; clone size: NA; V gene: TRBV2; CDR3 protein: CASSTGQGEWSDIQYF; CDR3 DNA: TGTGCCAGCAGTACAGGACAGGGTGAGTGGTCGGACATTCAGTACTTC
D gene: NA; J gene: TRBJ1-1; clone size: NA; V gene: TRBV4-1; CDR3 protein: CASSQVLETETLNTEAFF; CDR3 DNA: TGCGCCAGCAGCCAAGTATTGGAGACGGAAACTTTGAACACTGAAGCTTTCTTT
D gene: TRBD1; J gene: TRBJ2-7; clone size: NA; V gene: TRBV15; CDR3 protein: CATSRVKKGQASYEQYF; CDR3 DNA: TGTGCCACCAGCAGGGTAAAAAAGGGACAGGCATCCTACGAGCAGTACTTC
D gene: NA; J gene: TRBJ1-1; clone size: once; V gene: TRBV4-2; CDR3 protein: CASSQVIFFEGMNTEAFF; CDR3 DNA: TGTGCCAGCAGCCAAGTTATTTTTTTTGAGGGAATGAACACTGAAGCTTTCTTT
D gene: NA; J gene: TRBJ2-7; clone size: NA; V gene: TRBV19; CDR3 protein: CASSASPGQGGYEQYF; CDR3 DNA: TGTGCCAGTAGTGCCTCCCCGGGCCAAGGGGGCTACGAGCAGTACTTC
D gene: NA; J gene: TRBJ1-2; clone size: NA; V gene: TRBV20-1; CDR3 protein: CSAHTSYGYTF; CDR3 DNA: TGCAGTGCTCACACCAGCTATGGCTACACCTTC